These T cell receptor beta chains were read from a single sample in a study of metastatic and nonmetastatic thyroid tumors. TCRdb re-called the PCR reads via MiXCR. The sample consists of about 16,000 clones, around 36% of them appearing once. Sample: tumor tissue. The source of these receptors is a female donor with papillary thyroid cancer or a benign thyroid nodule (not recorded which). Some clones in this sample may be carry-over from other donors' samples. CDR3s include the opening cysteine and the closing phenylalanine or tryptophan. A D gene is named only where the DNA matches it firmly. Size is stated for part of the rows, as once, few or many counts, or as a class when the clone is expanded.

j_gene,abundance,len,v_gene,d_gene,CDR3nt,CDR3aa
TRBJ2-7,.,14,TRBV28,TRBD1,TGTGCCAGCAGAACCGGGACAGGGACCTACGAGCAGTACTTC,CASRTGTGTYEQYF
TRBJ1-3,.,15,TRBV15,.,TGTGCCACCAGCAGAGAAAGGGACTCTGGAAACACCATATATTTT,CATSRERDSGNTIYF
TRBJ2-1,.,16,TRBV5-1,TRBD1,TGCGCCAGCAGCCCCGAACAGGGGGCAAGATCCGATGAGCAGTTCTTC,CASSPEQGARSDEQFF
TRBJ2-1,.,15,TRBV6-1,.,TGTGCCAGCAGTGAGAGACCTGACGAAACCGATGAGCAGTTCTTC,CASSERPDETDEQFF
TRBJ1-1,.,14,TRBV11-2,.,TGTGCCAGCAGCCGGCCCTCCCCGAACACTGAAGCTTTCTTT,CASSRPSPNTEAFF
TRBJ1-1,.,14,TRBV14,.,TGTGCCAGCTGGCCACCTGCGATGAACACTGAAGCTTTCTTT,CASWPPAMNTEAFF
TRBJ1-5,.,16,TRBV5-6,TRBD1,TGTGCCAGCAGCTTACGCGGACAGGGGATACGGCAGCCCCAGCATTTT,CASSLRGQGIRQPQHF
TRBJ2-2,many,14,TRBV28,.,TGTGCCAGCAGGAAAAGGGGCCTCACCGGGGAGCTGTTTTTT,CASRKRGLTGELFF
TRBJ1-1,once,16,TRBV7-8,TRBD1,TGTGCCAGCAGCTACATCCCAGGGGGCGTATGGACTGAAGCTTTCTTT,CASSYIPGGVWTEAFF
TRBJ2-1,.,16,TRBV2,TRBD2,TGTGCCAGCAAGCGCCGGACTAGCGGGAACTACAATGAGCAGTTCTTC,CASKRRTSGNYNEQFF
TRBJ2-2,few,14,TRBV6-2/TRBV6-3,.,TGTGCCAGCAGGAGAACTAGAGAAGCCGGGGAGCTGTTTTTT,CASRRTREAGELFF
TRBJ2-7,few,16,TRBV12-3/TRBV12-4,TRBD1,TGTGCCAGCACCATGTTTCGGGGACAGGGAGAGAACGAGCAGTACTTC,CASTMFRGQGENEQYF
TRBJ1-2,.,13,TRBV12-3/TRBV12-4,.,TGTGCCAGCAGTTTCCGGGGGCACTATGGCTACACCTTC,CASSFRGHYGYTF
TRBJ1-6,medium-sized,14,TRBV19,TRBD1,TGTGCCAGTAGTAACTGGGACAGGACTTCACCCCTCCACTTT,CASSNWDRTSPLHF
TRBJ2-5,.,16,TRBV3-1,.,TGTGCCAGCAGCCAGGGAACGGGGAGTCAGCAAGAGACCCAGTACTTC,CASSQGTGSQQETQYF
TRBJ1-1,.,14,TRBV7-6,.,TGTGCCAGCAGCTTAGCGACAGGGAACACTGAAGCTTTCTTT,CASSLATGNTEAFF
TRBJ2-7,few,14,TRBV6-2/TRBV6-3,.,TGTGCCAGCACCCAGAAGGGCGGTTGGGACGAGCAGTACTTC,CASTQKGGWDEQYF
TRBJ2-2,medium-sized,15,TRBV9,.,TGTGCCAGCAGCGTCCGACACCCAAACACCGGGGAGCTGTTTTTT,CASSVRHPNTGELFF
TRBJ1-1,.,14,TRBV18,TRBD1,TGTGCCAGCTCACCGGGACAGGGGAGAACTGAAGCTTTCTTT,CASSPGQGRTEAFF
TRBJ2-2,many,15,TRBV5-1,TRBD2,TGCGCCAGCAGCTCTAGCGGGGGTATTAGCGGGGAGCTGTTTTTT,CASSSSGGISGELFF
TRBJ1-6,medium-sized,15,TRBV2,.,TGTGCCAGCAGCCCTCGCATCTCCTATAATTCACCCCTCCACTTT,CASSPRISYNSPLHF
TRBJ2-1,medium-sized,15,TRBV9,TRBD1,TGTGCCAGCAGCGTAGGGGGGACAGGTCCCAATGAGCAGTTCTTC,CASSVGGTGPNEQFF
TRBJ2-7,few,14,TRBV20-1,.,TGCAGTGCTAGAGGAATTAGCGTCTCCTACGAGCAGTACTTC,CSARGISVSYEQYF
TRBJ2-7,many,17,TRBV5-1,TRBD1,TGCGCCAGCAGCTTGCCCCAAGCAGGGGGCTACTCCTACGAGCAGTACTTC,CASSLPQAGGYSYEQYF
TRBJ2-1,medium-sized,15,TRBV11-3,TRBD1,TGTGCCAGCAGCAGTCCGGGACAGGGGGCTGATGAGCAGTTCTTC,CASSSPGQGADEQFF
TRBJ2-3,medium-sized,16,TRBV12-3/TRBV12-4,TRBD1,TGTGCCAGCAGCCGATACAGGGGAACTAGCACAGATACGCAGTATTTT,CASSRYRGTSTDTQYF
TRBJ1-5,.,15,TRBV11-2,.,TGTGCCAGCAGCCCAGACTCGGGGGGCAATCAGCCCCAGCATTTT,CASSPDSGGNQPQHF
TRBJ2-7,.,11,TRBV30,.,TGTGCCTGGAGTGGACAGAGCGAGCAGTACTTC,CAWSGQSEQYF
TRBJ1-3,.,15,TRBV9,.,TGTGCCAGCAGCCCCCAGACATGCACTGGAAACACCATATATTTT,CASSPQTCTGNTIYF
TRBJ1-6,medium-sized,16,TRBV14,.,TGTGCCAGCAGCCGATCAGGGGCGATCAACAATTCACCCCTCCACTTT,CASSRSGAINNSPLHF
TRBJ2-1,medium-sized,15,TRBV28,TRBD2,TGTGCCAGCAGTCCCACCGGGACTAATTACAATGAGCAGTTCTTC,CASSPTGTNYNEQFF
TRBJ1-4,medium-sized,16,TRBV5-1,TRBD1,TGCGCCAGCAGCTTGGTTGTCCGGGACAGCGGAGAAAAACTGTTTTTT,CASSLVVRDSGEKLFF
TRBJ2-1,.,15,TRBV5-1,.,TGCGCCAGCAGCTTGGGGCGGAGCTCCTACAATGAGCAGTTCTTC,CASSLGRSSYNEQFF